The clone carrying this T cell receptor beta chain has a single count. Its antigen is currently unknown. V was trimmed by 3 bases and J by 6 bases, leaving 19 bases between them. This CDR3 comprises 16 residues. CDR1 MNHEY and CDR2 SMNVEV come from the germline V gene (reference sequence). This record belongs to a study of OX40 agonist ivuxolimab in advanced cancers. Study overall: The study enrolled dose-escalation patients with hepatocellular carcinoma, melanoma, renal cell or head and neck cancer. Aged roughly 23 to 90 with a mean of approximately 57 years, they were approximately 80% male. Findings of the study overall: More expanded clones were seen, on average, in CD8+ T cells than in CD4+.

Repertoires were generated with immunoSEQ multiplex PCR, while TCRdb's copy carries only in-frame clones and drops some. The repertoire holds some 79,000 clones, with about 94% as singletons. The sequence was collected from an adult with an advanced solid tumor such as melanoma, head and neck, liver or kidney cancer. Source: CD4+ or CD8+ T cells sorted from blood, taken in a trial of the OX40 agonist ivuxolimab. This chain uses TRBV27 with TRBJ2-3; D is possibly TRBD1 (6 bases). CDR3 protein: CASSFQTGLGVDTQYF. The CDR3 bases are TGTGCCAGCAGTTTCCAAACAGGGTTGGGGGTTGATACGCAGTATTTT.